Below, one T cell receptor (beta chain) is given with its context. Donors were healthy HIV-negative adults without recent acute infections or vaccinations. Samples underwent the assay at deep level. In the original processing: In the immunoSEQ data, sequences were junction-only and lacked quality scores, so filtering differed. Sequencing was performed with immunoSEQ multiplex PCR; in TCRdb, only in-frame clones are kept and a portion is missing. The V and J calls and clone size come from that table; D and trimming were worked out from the DNA. The data show about 680,000 clones, about three quarters seen once. The data originate from a study of shared clonotypes between healthy human individuals. The V segment lost 5 bases and the J segment 1 base; nucleotides outside the gene matches: 12. Germline V gene data show CDR1 as SGHTA and CDR2 as FQGTGA. The CDR3 spans 18 residues.

The chain joins TRBV7-3 to TRBJ2-3, with TRBD2 identical over 10 bases. Material: memory CD4+ T cells sorted from blood. Sample subset: CD45RA-negative fraction. The TCR comes from a woman under 40 in good health. The CDR3 sequence is CASSPRQAGGRGTDTQYF. The CDR3 coding sequence is TGTGCCAGCAGCCCCCGCCAAGCGGGGGGGCGAGGCACAGATACGCAGTATTTT.